This TCR beta chain was captured in a study of metastatic and nonmetastatic thyroid tumors. Each patient came to thyroid surgery without any prior treatment (of any kind). Concerning this clone itself: A much larger clone sits a single nucleotide away, making a read error possible. Different DNA sequences within this sample yield the same CDR3.

Authors' analysis steps: Clinicopathological groups differed in CDR3, with these differences serving to build a distant-metastasis classifier for papillary thyroid cancer. MiXCR re-clonotyped the PCR reads for TCRdb. The V and J calls reflect TCRdb's pipeline rather than the authors' work. The sample contains about 40,000 clones, 15% to 20% of which appear only once. The source material was tumor tissue. This sequence was found in a female donor with papillary thyroid cancer or a benign thyroid nodule (not recorded which). Some clones in this sample may be carry-over from other donors' samples.

The CDR3 DNA is TGTGCCAGCAGCTCAAGAGGGCAGATCAACTATGGCTACACCTTC. Its protein product is CASSSRGQINYGYTF. The rearrangement links TRBV13 to TRBJ1-2; no definite D call. Germline CDR1 is PRHDT and CDR2 is FYEKMQ (reference sequence). With 4 bases removed from V and 2 bases from J, the gap between germline ends came to 14 bases. This CDR3 is 15 amino acids long.